The entry that follows covers one T cell receptor beta chain sequence. The time point: late sampling 161 to 241 days after vaccination in three convalescent patients. This sample was taken from a study of vaccination and CD4 T cells after COVID-19. TCRdb reprocessed the PCR reads with MiXCR, giving one entry per CDR3 protein. This sample has about 31,000 distinct CDR3 sequences, with 45% to 50% found just once. Germline V lookup: CDR1 DFQATT, CDR2 SNEGSKA (reference sequence). This CDR3 contains 13 residues. The germline V and J ends were trimmed by 6 bases and 2 bases, with 10 bases remaining between them.

The material was CD4+ T cells from blood, obtained about 7 months after SARS-CoV-2 vaccination. The gene calls are TRBV20-1 and TRBJ2-2, with no clear D. This clonotype originated in a human donor who had recovered from COVID-19. CDR3 in amino acids: CSAGRFNTGELFF. The CDR3 region has the DNA TGCAGTGCCGGGCGGTTCAACACCGGGGAGCTGTTTTTT.